This TCR beta chain was retrieved from a study of control samples from healthy donors and cancer patients (dated by TCRdb to about 2020). Regarding this clone: Its antigen is unknown. Base qualities are not recorded, but no much larger clone differs from it by a single base.

Trimming at the junction amounts to 2 bases on V and 5 bases on J, and the germline ends lie 12 bases apart. CDR1 and CDR2 (SGHNT, YENEEA) derive from the germline V gene. The CDR3 starts with the cysteine, ends with the phenylalanine, and has 15 residues. Only the CDR3 DNA stays, 45 bases, in frame from base 1. Receptor libraries were prepared by the immunoSEQ multiplex PCR assay. TCRdb holds this immuneACCESS table with in-frame rearrangements only. Some clones are missing; in checked studies, unresolved V genes explain under half, and the rest has no known cause. This sample lists more than 95,000 clones; about four fifths were detected once. Of the sample, approximately 13% falls within the top ten clones.

The V and J segments used are TRBV11-3 and TRBJ2-2; the D gene lacks a confident call. This receptor was identified in a woman between 50 and 59 years old in good health. Input material: blood. The CDR3 has the sequence CASSLSGLGTGELFF. The sequenced DNA is TGTGCCAGCAGCTTATCTGGGTTGGGGACCGGGGAGCTGTTTTTT.